This paragraph reports one T cell receptor beta chain. One end of the junction does not line up with germline, which may come from a read error. The sample originates from a study of T cell repertoires in ileal Crohn's disease. Produced via immunoSEQ multiplex PCR; TCRdb's table is partial and in-frame only. The sample records about 5,500 clones, 80% being singletons. CDR3 length equals 12 residues. Germline V lookup: CDR1 SNHLY, CDR2 FYNNEI. Sample: ileal tissue. The rearrangement joins TRBV2 to TRBJ2-7, with D possibly matching TRBD1 (5 bases). The clonotype originates from an adult with Crohn's disease. DNA of the CDR3: TGTTCCAGCAGCAGGCAGGGATACGAGCAGTACTTC. The encoded protein is CSSSRQGYEQYF.